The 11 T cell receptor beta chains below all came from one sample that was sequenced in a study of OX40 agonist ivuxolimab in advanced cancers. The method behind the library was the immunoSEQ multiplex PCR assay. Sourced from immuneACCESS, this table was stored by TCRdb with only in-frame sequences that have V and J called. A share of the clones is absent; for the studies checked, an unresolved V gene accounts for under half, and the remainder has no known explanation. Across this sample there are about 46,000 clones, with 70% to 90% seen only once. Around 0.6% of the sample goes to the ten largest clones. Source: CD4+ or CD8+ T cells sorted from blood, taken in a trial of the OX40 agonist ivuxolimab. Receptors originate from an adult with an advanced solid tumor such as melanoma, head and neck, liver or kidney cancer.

The CDR3 nucleotides read TGTGCCAGCAGCACCGGAGGGCCGGAATACAATGAGCAGTTCTTC. This translates into CASSTGGPEYNEQFF. The chain employs TRBV7-2 and TRBJ2-1, with D tentatively TRBD2 (6 bases). The CDR3 is 15 amino acids. Trimming removed 5 bases from V and 4 bases from J, with 15 bases in between. Germline CDR1 is SGHTA and CDR2 is FQGNSA.

Here the CDR3 reads CASSSGDILQETQYF. The DNA for the CDR3 is TGTGCCAGCAGTTCCGGGGACATCCTACAAGAGACCCAGTACTTC. The chain combines TRBV28 with TRBJ2-5; D is possibly TRBD1 (6 bases). V gave up 4 bases and J gave up 2 bases, with 14 bases separating them. The CDR3 runs 15 residues. The V gene's germline CDR1 is MDHEN and CDR2 SYDVKM.

Written as DNA, the CDR3 is TGTGCCAGCAGCTTAAAAAGCGGGAGTAGTGCATATACGCAGTATTTT. Its translation is CASSLKSGSSAYTQYF. The genes are TRBV7-2 and TRBJ2-3, with 8 nucleotides matching TRBD2. CDR1 is SGHTA, CDR2 FQGNSA, per germline. CDR3 length equals 16 residues. V lost 2 bases and J lost 7; bases outside the gene matches: 11. The whole variable domain, remainder taken from reference TRBV7-2 and TRBJ2-3, is GAGVSQSPSNKVTEKGKDVELRCDPISGHTALYWYRQSLGQGLEFLIYFQGNSAPDKSGLPSDRFSAERTGGSVSTLTIQRTQQEDSAVYLCASSLKSGSSAYTQYFGPGTRLTVL.

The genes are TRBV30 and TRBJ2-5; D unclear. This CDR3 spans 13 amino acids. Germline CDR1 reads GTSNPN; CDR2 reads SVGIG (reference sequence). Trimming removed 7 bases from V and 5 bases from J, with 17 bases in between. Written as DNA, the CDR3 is TGTGCCTCCTCCCGGGTCTTAGGGGAGACCCAGTACTTC. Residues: CASSRVLGETQYF.

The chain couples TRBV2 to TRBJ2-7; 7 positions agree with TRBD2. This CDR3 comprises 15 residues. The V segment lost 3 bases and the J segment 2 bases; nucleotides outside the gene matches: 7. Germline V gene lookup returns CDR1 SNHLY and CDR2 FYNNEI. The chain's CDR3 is CASSDRRESAYEQYF. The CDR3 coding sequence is TGTGCCAGCAGTGACCGGCGGGAGAGTGCCTACGAGCAGTACTTC.

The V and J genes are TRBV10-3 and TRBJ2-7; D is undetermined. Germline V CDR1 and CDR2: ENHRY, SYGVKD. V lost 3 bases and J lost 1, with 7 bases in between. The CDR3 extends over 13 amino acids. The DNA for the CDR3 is TGTGCCATCAGTGATAGAAATTCCTACGAGCAGTACTTC. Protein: CAISDRNSYEQYF.

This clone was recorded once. The CDR3 bases are TGTGCCAGTAGTATAGCGGTCTCCTACAATGAGCAGTTCTTC. As protein: CASSIAVSYNEQFF. This rearrangement joins TRBV19 to TRBJ2-1; D not certain. CDR3 length equals 14 residues. V gave up 1 base and J gave up 0 bases, with 4 bases separating them. In germline, CDR1 is LNHDA, CDR2 SQIVND (reference sequence).

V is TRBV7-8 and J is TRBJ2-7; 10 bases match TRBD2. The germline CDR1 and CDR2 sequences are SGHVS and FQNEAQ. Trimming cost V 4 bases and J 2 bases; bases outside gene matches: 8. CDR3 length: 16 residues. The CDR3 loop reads CASSSLTSGYAYEQYF. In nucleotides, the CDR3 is TGTGCCAGCAGCTCCCTGACTAGCGGGTACGCCTACGAGCAGTACTTC.

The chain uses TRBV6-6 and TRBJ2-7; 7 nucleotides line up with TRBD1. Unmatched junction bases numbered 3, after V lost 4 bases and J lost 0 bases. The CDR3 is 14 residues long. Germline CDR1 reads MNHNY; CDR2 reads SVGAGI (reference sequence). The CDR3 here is CASSSTGVSYEQYF. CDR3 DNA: TGTGCCAGCAGTTCTACAGGGGTCTCCTACGAGCAGTACTTC.

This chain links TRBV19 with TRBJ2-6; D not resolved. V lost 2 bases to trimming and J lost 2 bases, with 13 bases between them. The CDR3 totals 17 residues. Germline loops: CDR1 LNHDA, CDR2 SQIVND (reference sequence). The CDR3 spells CASSIWLSGPGANVLTF. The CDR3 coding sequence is TGTGCCAGTAGTATATGGCTATCTGGGCCTGGGGCCAACGTCCTGACTTTC. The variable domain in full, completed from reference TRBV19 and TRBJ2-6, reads DGGITQSPKYLFRKEGQNVTLSCEQNLNHDAMYWYRQDPGQGLRLIYYSQIVNDFQKGDIAEGYSVSREKKESFPLTVTSAQKNPTAFYLCASSIWLSGPGANVLTFGAGSRLTVL.

The DNA of the CDR3 is TGTGCCAGCAGCTCGGGGAGTACTTCCGAGCAGTACTTC. Translation gives CASSSGSTSEQYF. The rearrangement uses TRBV11-3 and TRBJ2-7, with D perhaps matching TRBD2 (5 bases). The CDR3 has 13 amino acids. In germline, CDR1 is SGHNT, CDR2 YENEEA. V was trimmed by 4 bases and J by 6 bases, leaving 13 bases between them.